The 2 T cell receptor beta chains in this list originate from one sample, sequenced in a study of blood T cell repertoires in COVID-19. Some clones are missing from TCRdb's copy, which holds only in-frame ones; the method was immunoSEQ multiplex PCR. The table has approximately 46,000 clones, around 86% seen once. Sequenced input: peripheral blood. These TCRs come from a human donor in a cohort sampled during active COVID-19.

The CDR3 DNA reads as TGTGCCAGCAGTCGACAGGGGTTCGATGAAAAACTGTTTTTT. Its translation is CASSRQGFDEKLFF. The V call is TRBV9, the J call TRBJ1-4; 8 nucleotides align to TRBD1. Germline-derived CDR1 and CDR2 are SGDLS and YYNGEE. Trimming at V came to 5 bases and at J to 6 bases, leaving 6 bases not matched to a gene. This CDR3 region has 14 residues.

This clone was counted a single time. The chain employs TRBV23-1 and TRBJ2-5; tentative D call: TRBD1 (7 bases). TRBV23-1 is labeled an ORF, and its function is uncertain. The CDR3 contains 14 residues. The germline V and J ends were trimmed by 2 bases and 5 bases, with 12 bases remaining between them. Here the CDR3 reads CASSQKQGRETQYF. Written as DNA, the CDR3 is TGCGCCAGCAGTCAAAAACAGGGGAGGGAGACCCAGTACTTC.